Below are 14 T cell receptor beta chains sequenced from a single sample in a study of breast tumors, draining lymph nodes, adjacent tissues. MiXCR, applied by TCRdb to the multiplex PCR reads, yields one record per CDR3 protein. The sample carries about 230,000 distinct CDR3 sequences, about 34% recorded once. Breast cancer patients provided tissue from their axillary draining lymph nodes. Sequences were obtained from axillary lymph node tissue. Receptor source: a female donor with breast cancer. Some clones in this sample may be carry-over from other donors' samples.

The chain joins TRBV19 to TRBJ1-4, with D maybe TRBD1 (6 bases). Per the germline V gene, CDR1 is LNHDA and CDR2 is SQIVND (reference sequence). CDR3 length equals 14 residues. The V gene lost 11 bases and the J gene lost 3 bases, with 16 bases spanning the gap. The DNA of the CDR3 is TGTGCCCGACACTATACAGGGCCTAATGAAAAACTGTTTTTT. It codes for CARHYTGPNEKLFF.

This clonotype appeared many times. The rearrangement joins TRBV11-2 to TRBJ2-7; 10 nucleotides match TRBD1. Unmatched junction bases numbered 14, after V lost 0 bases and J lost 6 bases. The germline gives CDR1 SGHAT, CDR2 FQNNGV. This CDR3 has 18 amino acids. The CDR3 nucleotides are TGTGCCAGCAGCTTAGAGGGACAGGGGCGAGGTCAACTATCCGAGCAGTACTTC. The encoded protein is CASSLEGQGRGQLSEQYF.

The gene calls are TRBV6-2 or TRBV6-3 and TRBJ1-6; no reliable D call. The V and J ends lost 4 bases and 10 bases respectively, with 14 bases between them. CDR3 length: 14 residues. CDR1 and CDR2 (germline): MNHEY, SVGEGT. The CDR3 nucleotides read TGTGCCAGCAGTTCGGAAGCGGGAACATCACCCCTCCACTTT. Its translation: CASSSEAGTSPLHF.

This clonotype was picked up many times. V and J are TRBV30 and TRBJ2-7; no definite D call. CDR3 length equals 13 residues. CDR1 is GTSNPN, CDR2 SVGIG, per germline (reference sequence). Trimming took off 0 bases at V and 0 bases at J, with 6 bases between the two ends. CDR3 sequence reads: CAWSVGSSYEQYF. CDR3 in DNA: TGTGCCTGGAGTGTTGGCAGCTCCTACGAGCAGTACTTC.

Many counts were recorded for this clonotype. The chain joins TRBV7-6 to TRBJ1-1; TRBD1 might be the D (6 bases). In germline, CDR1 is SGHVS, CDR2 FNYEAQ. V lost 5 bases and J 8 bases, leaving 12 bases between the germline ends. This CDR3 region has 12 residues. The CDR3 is CASSIRQVEAFF. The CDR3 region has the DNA TGTGCCAGCAGCATACGACAGGTCGAAGCTTTCTTT.

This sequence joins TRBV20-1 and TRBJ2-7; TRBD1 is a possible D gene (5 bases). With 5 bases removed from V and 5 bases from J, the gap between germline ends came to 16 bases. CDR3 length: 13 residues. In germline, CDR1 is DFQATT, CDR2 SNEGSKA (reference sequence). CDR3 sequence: CSAPRTLNHEQYF. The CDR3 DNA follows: TGCAGTGCTCCACGGACACTAAACCACGAGCAGTACTTC.

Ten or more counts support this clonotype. The CDR3 nucleotides read TGCAGTGCTAGTCTCGGGACTAGCGGGTTCACCCAAGAGACCCAGTACTTC. It is translated as CSASLGTSGFTQETQYF. The chain has TRBV20-1 and TRBJ2-5, with 12 bases identical to TRBD2. Germline V gives CDR1 DFQATT, CDR2 SNEGSKA (reference sequence). With V trimmed by 3 bases and J by 1 base, 9 bases remained unmatched. The CDR3 totals 17 residues.

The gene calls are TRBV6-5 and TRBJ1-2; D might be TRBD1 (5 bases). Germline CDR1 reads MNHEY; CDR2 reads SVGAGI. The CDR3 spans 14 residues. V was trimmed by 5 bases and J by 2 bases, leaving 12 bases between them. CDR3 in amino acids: CASSTDIRNYGYTF. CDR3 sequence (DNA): TGTGCCAGCAGTACGGACATCCGAAACTATGGCTACACCTTC.

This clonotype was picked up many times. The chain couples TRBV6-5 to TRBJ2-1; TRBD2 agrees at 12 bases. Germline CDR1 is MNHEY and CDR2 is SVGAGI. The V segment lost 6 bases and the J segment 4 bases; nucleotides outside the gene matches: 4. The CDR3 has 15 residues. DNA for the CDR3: TGTGCCAGCAGCAGGACTAGCGGGACATACAATGAGCAGTTCTTC. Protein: CASSRTSGTYNEQFF.

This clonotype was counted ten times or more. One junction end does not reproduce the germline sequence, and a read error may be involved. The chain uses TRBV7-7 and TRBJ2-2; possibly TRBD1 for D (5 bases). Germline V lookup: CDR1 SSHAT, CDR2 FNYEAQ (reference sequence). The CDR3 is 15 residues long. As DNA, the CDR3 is TGTGCTAGCAGCCCGCAGGGTGGGGACACCGGGGAGCTGTTTTTT. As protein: CASSPQGGDTGELFF.

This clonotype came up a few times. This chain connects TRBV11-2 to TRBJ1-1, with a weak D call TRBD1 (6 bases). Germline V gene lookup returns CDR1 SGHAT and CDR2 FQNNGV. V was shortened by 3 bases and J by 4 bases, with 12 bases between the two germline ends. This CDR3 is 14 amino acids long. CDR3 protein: CASSFRGQVTEAFF. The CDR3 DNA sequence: TGTGCCAGCAGCTTCCGGGGGCAAGTCACTGAAGCTTTCTTT.

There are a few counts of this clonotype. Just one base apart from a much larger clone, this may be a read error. In DNA, the CDR3 is TGTGCCAGCAGTTTGATCGATGCGCAGTATTTT. Translating it yields CASSLIDAQYF. This chain connects TRBV6-6 to TRBJ2-3, with unresolved D. The V end lost 4 bases, the J end lost 10 bases, and 9 bases lay between the germline ends. This CDR3 is built from 11 residues. Germline CDR1 reads MNHNY; CDR2 reads SVGAGI (reference sequence).

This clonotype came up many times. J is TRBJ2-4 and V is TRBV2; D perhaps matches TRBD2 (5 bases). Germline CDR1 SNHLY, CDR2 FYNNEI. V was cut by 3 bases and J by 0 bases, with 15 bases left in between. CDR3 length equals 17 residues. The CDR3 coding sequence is TGTGCCAGCAGTGACGAGGGAACTTATAAAGCCAAAAACATTCAGTACTTC. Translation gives CASSDEGTYKAKNIQYF.

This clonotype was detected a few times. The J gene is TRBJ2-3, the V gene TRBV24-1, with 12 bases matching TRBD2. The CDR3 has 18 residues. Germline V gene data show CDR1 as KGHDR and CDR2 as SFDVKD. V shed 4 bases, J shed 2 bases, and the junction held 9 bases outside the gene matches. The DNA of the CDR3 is TGTGCCACCAGTGACCCTAGCGGGAGGGCTTTCAACACAGATACGCAGTATTTT. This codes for CATSDPSGRAFNTDTQYF.